The sequence of this T cell receptor (beta chain) was determined in a study of cytotoxic CD8 clonotypes in ibrutinib-treated CLL. Between the trimmed V and J ends, which lost 4 bases and 5 bases, there was a span of 21 bases. Germline CDR1 LNHDA, CDR2 SQIVND (reference sequence). This CDR3 contains 17 residues. The protocol was immunoSEQ multiplex PCR, while the TCRdb copy is restricted to in-frame clones and leaves out a portion. This repertoire shows 300,000 to 400,000 clones, roughly 70% found once; its top ten account for 6.3%. Sample: PBMCs, taken after 36 months of ibrutinib treatment. This TCR derives from a human donor with chronic lymphocytic leukemia. The chain links TRBV19 to TRBJ1-5; D perhaps matches TRBD1 (6 bases). CDR3 loop: CASSRGSAGQGHQPQHF. CDR3 in DNA: TGTGCCAGTAGTAGGGGATCAGCAGGGCAGGGGCATCAGCCCCAGCATTTT.